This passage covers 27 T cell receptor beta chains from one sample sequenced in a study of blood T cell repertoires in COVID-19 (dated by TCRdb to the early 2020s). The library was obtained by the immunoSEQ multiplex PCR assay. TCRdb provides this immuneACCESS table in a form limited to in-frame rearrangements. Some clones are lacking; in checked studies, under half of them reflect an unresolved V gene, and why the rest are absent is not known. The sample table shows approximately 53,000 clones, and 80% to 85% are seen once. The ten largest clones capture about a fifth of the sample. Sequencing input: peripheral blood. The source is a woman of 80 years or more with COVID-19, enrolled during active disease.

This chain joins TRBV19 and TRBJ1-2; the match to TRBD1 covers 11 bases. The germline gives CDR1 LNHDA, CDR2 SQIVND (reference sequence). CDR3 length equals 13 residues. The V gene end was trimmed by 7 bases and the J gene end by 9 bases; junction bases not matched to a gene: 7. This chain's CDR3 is CASTPRDRGSYTF. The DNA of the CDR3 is TGTGCCAGTACCCCCCGGGACAGGGGGAGCTACACCTTC.

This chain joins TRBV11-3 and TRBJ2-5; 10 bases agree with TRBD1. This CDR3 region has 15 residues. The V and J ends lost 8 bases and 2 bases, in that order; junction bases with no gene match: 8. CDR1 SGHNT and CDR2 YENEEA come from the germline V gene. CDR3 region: CASGGTGVEQETQYF. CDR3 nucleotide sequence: TGTGCCAGCGGGGGGACAGGGGTTGAACAAGAGACCCAGTACTTC.

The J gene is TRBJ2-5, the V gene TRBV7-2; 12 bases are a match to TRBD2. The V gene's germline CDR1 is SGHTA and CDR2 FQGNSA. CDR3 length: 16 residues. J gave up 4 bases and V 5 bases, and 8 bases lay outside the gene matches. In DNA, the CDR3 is TGTGCCAGCAGCCCGTGGACTAGCGGGAAGGTAGAGACCCAGTACTTC. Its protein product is CASSPWTSGKVETQYF.

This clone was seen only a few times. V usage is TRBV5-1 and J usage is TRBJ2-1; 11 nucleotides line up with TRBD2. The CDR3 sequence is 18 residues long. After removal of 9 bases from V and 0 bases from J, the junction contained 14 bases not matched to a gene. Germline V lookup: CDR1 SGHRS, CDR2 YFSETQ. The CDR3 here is CATTTRGLAESSYNEQFF. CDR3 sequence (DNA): TGCGCCACCACGACCAGGGGACTAGCGGAGAGCTCCTACAATGAGCAGTTCTTC. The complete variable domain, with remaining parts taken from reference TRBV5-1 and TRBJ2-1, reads KAGVTQTPRYLIKTRGQQVTLSCSPISGHRSVSWYQQTPGQGLQFLFEYFSETQRNKGNFPGRFSGRQFSNSRSEMNVSTLELGDSALYLCATTTRGLAESSYNEQFFGPGTRLTVL.

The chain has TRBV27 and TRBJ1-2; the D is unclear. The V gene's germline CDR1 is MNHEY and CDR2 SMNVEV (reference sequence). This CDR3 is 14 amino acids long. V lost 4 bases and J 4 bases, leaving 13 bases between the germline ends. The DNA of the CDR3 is TGTGCCAGCAGTTCCCGGGAGGGCGGCTATGGCTACACCTTC. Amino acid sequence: CASSSREGGYGYTF.

DNA of the CDR3: TGCAGCGTTGAGGTCCGGGACAGGGGGTACAATGAGCAGTTCTTC. Residues: CSVEVRDRGYNEQFF. The J gene is TRBJ2-1, the V gene TRBV29-1; 11 bases align to TRBD1. CDR1 is SQVTM, CDR2 ANQGSEA, per germline. The CDR3 runs to 15 residues. Trimming cost V 3 bases and J 4 bases; bases outside gene matches: 5.

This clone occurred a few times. CDR3 residues: CASSVVGQGGNEQFF. The CDR3 region has the DNA TGTGCCAGCAGCGTTGTAGGACAGGGCGGGAATGAGCAGTTCTTC. The genes are TRBV9 and TRBJ2-1; TRBD1 aligns across 8 bases. Trimming cost V 2 bases and J 7 bases; bases outside gene matches: 8. There are 15 residues in the CDR3. Germline CDR1 SGDLS, CDR2 YYNGEE.

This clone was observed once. The CDR3 region is CASSIRDRGLGTGELFF. The CDR3 region has the DNA TGTGCCAGCAGCATACGGGACAGGGGGCTTGGCACCGGGGAGCTGTTTTTT. The V gene is TRBV4-2, the J gene TRBJ2-2; 12 bases match TRBD1. The CDR3 extends over 17 amino acids. Germline V gene sequence: CDR1 LGHNA, CDR2 YNFKEQ. After removal of 5 bases from V and 4 bases from J, the junction contained 8 bases not matched to a gene.

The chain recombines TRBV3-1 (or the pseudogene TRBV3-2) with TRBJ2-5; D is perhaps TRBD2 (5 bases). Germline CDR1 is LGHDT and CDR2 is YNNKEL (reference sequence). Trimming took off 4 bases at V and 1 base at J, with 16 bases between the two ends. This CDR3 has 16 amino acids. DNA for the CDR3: TGTGCCAGCAGCCCCTTCGGGAAGGGTCCCCAAGAGACCCAGTACTTC. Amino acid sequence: CASSPFGKGPQETQYF.

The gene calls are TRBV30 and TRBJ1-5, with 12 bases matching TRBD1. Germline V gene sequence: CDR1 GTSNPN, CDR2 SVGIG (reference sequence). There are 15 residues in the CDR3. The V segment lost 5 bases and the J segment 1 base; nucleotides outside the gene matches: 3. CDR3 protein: CAWAGQGASNQPQHF. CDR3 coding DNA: TGTGCCTGGGCGGGACAGGGGGCAAGCAATCAGCCCCAGCATTTT.

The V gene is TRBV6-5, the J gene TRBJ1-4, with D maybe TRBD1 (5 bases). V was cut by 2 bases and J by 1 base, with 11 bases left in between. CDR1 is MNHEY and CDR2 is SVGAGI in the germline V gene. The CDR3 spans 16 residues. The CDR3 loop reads CASSYAPGGTNEKLFF. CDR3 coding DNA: TGTGCCAGCAGTTACGCTCCGGGGGGAACTAATGAAAAACTGTTTTTT.

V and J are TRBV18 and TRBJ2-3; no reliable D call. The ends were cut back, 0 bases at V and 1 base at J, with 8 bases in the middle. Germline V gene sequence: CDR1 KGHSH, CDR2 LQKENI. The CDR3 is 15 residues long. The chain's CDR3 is CASSPPLSRTDTQYF. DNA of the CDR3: TGTGCCAGCTCACCACCCTTAAGCCGCACAGATACGCAGTATTTT.

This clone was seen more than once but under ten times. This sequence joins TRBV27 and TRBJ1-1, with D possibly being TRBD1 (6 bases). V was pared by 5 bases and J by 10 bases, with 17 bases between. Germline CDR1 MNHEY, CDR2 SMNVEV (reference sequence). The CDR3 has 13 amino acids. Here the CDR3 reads CASSLILGQLAFF. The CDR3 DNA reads TGTGCCAGCAGTCTCATTCTGGGACAACTAGCTTTCTTT.

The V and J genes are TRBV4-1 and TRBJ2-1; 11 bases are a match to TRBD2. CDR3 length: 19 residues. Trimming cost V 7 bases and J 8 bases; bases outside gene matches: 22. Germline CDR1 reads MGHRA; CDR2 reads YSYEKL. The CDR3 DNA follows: TGCGCCAGCAACCCCGCGGGTAGCGGGAGGGTCCCCGGGTTCGATGAGCAGTTCTTC. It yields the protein CASNPAGSGRVPGFDEQFF.

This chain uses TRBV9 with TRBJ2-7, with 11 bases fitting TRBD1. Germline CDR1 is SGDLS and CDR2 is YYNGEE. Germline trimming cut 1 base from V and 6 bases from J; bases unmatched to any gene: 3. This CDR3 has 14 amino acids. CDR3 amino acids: CASSVTGQGGEQYF. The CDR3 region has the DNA TGTGCCAGCAGCGTAACGGGACAGGGGGGCGAGCAGTACTTC.

The CDR3 coding sequence is TGTGCCAGCAGCCCCCGTGCAGCTAGCTCCTACAATGAGCAGTTCTTC. It specifies CASSPRAASSYNEQFF. The gene calls are TRBV7-9 and TRBJ2-1; D call uncertain. This CDR3 spans 16 amino acids. Germline V gene lookup returns CDR1 SEHNR and CDR2 FQNEAQ (reference sequence). The V and J ends lost 5 bases and 0 bases respectively, with 14 bases between them. The whole variable domain, remainder taken from reference TRBV7-9 and TRBJ2-1, is DTGVSQNPRHKITKRGQNVTFRCDPISEHNRLYWYRQTLGQGPEFLTYFQNEAQLEKSRLLSDRFSAERPKGSFSTLEIQRTEQGDSAMYLCASSPRAASSYNEQFFGPGTRLTVL.

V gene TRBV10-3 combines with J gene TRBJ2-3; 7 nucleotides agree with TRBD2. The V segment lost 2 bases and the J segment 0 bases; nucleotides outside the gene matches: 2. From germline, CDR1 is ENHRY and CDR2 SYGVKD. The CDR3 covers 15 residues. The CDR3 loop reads CAISETSVSTDTQYF. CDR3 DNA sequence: TGTGCCATCAGTGAGACTAGCGTGAGCACAGATACGCAGTATTTT.

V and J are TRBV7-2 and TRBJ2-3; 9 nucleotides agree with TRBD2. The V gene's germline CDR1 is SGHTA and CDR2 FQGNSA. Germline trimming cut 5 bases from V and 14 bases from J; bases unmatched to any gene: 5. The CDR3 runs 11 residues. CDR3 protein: CASSNSGSLYF. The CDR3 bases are TGTGCCAGCAGCAATAGCGGGAGCCTGTATTTT. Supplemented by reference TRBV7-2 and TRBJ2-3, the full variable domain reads GAGVSQSPSNKVTEKGKDVELRCDPISGHTALYWYRQSLGQGLEFLIYFQGNSAPDKSGLPSDRFSAERTGGSVSTLTIQRTQQEDSAVYLCASSNSGSLYFGPGTRLTVL.

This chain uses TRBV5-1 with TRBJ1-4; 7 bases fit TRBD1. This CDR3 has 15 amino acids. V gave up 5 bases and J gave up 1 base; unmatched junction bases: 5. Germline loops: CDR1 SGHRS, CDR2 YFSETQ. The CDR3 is CASSFTGVTNEKLFF. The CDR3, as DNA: TGCGCCAGCAGTTTTACAGGGGTAACTAATGAAAAACTGTTTTTT.

DNA of the CDR3: TGCGCCAGCAGCTTGGGACGCGGGGGCAACACCGGGTCTAACTATGGCTACACCTTC. Protein: CASSLGRGGNTGSNYGYTF. V gene TRBV5-1 combines with J gene TRBJ1-2; tentatively, D is TRBD1 (6 bases). The V gene's germline CDR1 is SGHRS and CDR2 YFSETQ. With 0 bases removed from V and 0 bases from J, the gap between germline ends came to 21 bases. The CDR3 length is 19 residues.

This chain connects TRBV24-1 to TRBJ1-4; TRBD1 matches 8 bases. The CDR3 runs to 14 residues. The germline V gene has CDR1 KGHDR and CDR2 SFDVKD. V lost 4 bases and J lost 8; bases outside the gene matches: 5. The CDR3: CATSETGVEEKLFF. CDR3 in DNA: TGTGCCACCAGTGAGACAGGGGTTGAAGAAAAACTGTTTTTT.

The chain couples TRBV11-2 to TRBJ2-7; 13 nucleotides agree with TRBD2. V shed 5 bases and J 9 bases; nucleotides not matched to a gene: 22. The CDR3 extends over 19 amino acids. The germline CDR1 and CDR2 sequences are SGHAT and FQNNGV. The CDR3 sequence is CASSLPTGLAGAPTLGQYF. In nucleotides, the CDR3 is TGTGCCAGCAGCCTCCCTACAGGACTAGCGGGAGCCCCTACCTTAGGGCAGTACTTC.

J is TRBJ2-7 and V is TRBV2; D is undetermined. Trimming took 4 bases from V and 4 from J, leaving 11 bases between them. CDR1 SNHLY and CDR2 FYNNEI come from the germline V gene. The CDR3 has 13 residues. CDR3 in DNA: TGTGCCAGCAGTGCGGTTTCCCGATACGAGCAGTACTTC. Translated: CASSAVSRYEQYF.

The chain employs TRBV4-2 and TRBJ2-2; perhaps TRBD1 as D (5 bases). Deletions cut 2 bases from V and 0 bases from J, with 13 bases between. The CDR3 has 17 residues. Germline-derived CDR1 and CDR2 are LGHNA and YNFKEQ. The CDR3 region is CASSQRTGPANTGELFF. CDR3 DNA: TGTGCCAGCAGCCAAAGAACAGGACCGGCGAACACCGGGGAGCTGTTTTTT.

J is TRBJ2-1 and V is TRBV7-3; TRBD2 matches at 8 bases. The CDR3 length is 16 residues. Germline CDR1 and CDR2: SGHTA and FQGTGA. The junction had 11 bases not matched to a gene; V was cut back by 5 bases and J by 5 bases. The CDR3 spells CASSALKREFDNEQFF. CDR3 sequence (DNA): TGTGCCAGCAGCGCCTTAAAGCGGGAGTTCGACAATGAGCAGTTCTTC.

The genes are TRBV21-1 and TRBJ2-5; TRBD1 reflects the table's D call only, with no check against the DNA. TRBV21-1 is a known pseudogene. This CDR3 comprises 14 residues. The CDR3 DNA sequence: TGTGCCAGCAGCAAAGAGCAGGGGGAAGAGACCCAGTACTTC. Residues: CASSKEQGEETQYF.

This CDR3 reads CASSPMRTGGANIQYF. In DNA form, the CDR3 reads TGTGCCAGCAGCCCGATGAGGACAGGGGGTGCAAACATTCAGTACTTC. This chain joins TRBV3-1 (or the pseudogene TRBV3-2) and TRBJ2-4, with TRBD1 matching 10 bases. The V segment lost 4 bases and the J segment 6 bases; nucleotides outside the gene matches: 9. CDR3 length: 16 residues. The germline V gene has CDR1 LGHDT and CDR2 YNNKEL (reference sequence).